Sequencing of this T cell receptor (beta chain) was carried out in a study of cytomegalovirus exposure and HLA in healthy donors. Points from the study as a whole: V- and J-gene trimming in TCR beta was tied to a missense DCLRE1C variant by an analysis performed later. The study dropped some indistinguishable V segments, TRBV6-2 and TRBV6-3 among them. Later on, an analysis showed TCR association rates differing by HLA locus, with DRB1 the most and HLA-C the fewest.

J lost 8 bases, V lost 0 bases, and 5 bases had no gene match. CDR3 size: 15 residues. The germline V gene encodes CDR1 GTSNPN and CDR2 SVGIG (reference sequence). Both 60 Vbeta primers and 13 Jbeta primers went into the PCR. The method was immunoSEQ multiplex PCR; TCRdb's version includes in-frame clones alone and lacks a portion of them. The table records tens of thousands of clones, about 69% of them present only once. Of note for this clone: Its target is unknown.

The sequenced sample was PBMCs. V gene TRBV30 combines with J gene TRBJ2-1, with 12 bases that match TRBD2. This clonotype was sampled from a man aged 30 to 45 in good health and CMV-seropositive. The CDR3 region has the DNA TGTGCCTGGAGTGTACTAGCGGGGGGAAAGGATGAGCAGTTCTTC. Translated: CAWSVLAGGKDEQFF.